The rows below give T cell receptor beta chains drawn from one sample of a study of T cell repertoires in cytomegalovirus infection. TCRdb re-called the reads with MiXCR, one entry per CDR3 protein. Among roughly 230,000 distinct CDR3 sequences, over 20% were seen once, and the ten largest hold 15% to 20%. Input material: CD8+ T cells from PBMCs. The source of these receptors is a human donor in good health (CMV status not recorded). Some clones in this sample may be carry-over from other donors' samples. The CDR3 runs from the conserved cysteine through the conserved F or W. The D gene is left open where the match is weak. Where a row states a size, it is once, few, many or the class of an expanded clone; other rows omit it.

D: TRBD2
size: many
V: TRBV7-8
J: TRBJ2-5
DNA: TGTGCCAGCAGCTACGGACTAGCGGCCCAAGAGACCCAGTACTTC
CDR3: CASSYGLAAQETQYF

D: .
size: few
V: TRBV30
J: TRBJ2-1
DNA: TGTGCCTGGAGTGTACAAGGTTATGAGCAGTTCTTC
CDR3: CAWSVQGYEQFF

D: .
size: .
V: TRBV10-3
J: TRBJ1-5
DNA: TGTGCCATCAGTGAGTCATGCGACAGCAGCAATCAGCCCCAGCATTTT
CDR3: CAISESCDSSNQPQHF

D: .
size: .
V: TRBV14
J: TRBJ2-3
DNA: TGTGCCAGCAGCCAAGTGTTGACTAGCACAGATACGCAGTATTTT
CDR3: CASSQVLTSTDTQYF

D: .
size: few
V: TRBV4-1
J: TRBJ1-5
DNA: TGCGCCAGCAGCCACAGGCTAAATAGCAATCAGCCCCAGCATTTT
CDR3: CASSHRLNSNQPQHF

D: .
size: .
V: TRBV29-1
J: TRBJ1-1
DNA: TGCAGCGTTGATACAGGGATGAACACTGAAGCTTTCTTT
CDR3: CSVDTGMNTEAFF

D: .
size: .
V: TRBV5-5
J: TRBJ2-1
DNA: TGTGCCAGCAGCCCTTTGATGAGCTCCTACAATGAGCAGTTCTTC
CDR3: CASSPLMSSYNEQFF

D: .
size: .
V: TRBV28
J: TRBJ1-1
DNA: TGTGCCAGCAGTTTAGAACTGGGGAACACTGAAGCTTTCTTT
CDR3: CASSLELGNTEAFF

D: .
size: many
V: TRBV7-6
J: TRBJ1-1
DNA: TGTGCCAGCAGCCATTCCACAGGGACCCAGAACACTGAAGCTTTCTTT
CDR3: CASSHSTGTQNTEAFF

D: .
size: .
V: TRBV20-1
J: TRBJ1-1
DNA: TGCAGTGCTAGACCTAGAGCAGGGGATAATGGTTTCTTT
CDR3: CSARPRAGDNGFF

D: TRBD2
size: few
V: TRBV7-9
J: TRBJ2-7
DNA: TGTGCCAGCACCGCGGGGGGGGGTGGTTACGAGCAGTACTTC
CDR3: CASTAGGGGYEQYF

D: .
size: .
V: TRBV20-1
J: TRBJ2-1
DNA: TGCAGTGCTCTCAGGGGCTCCTACAATGAGCAGTTCTTC
CDR3: CSALRGSYNEQFF

D: .
size: .
V: TRBV5-4
J: TRBJ2-7
DNA: TGTGCCAGCAGCTCTTTGACGGGGGGCCTGAGCTCCTACGAGCAGTACTTC
CDR3: CASSSLTGGLSSYEQYF

D: .
size: .
V: TRBV27
J: TRBJ1-5
DNA: TGTGCCAGCCAGGACTTCTATAGCAATCAGCCCCAGCATTTT
CDR3: CASQDFYSNQPQHF

D: TRBD1
size: many
V: TRBV29-1
J: TRBJ1-2
DNA: TGCAGCGCCCACAGGACAGGGGGCTATGGCTACACCTTC
CDR3: CSAHRTGGYGYTF

D: TRBD1
size: .
V: TRBV6-5
J: TRBJ1-5
DNA: TGTGCCAGCAGTCAGGGACAGTATCAGCCCCAGCATTTT
CDR3: CASSQGQYQPQHF

D: .
size: many
V: TRBV4-1
J: TRBJ1-2
DNA: TGCGCCAGCAGCCAATCTTCTACAGTCCAAGAATATGGCTACACCTTC
CDR3: CASSQSSTVQEYGYTF

D: TRBD1
size: few
V: TRBV9
J: TRBJ1-5
DNA: TGTGCCAGCAGCCCGGGACAGATTAATCAGCCCCAGCATTTT
CDR3: CASSPGQINQPQHF

D: TRBD1
size: .
V: TRBV28
J: TRBJ1-1
DNA: TGTGCCAGCAGTTTATTAGTAGGGACAGGGGGCACTGAAGCTTTCTTT
CDR3: CASSLLVGTGGTEAFF

D: .
size: .
V: TRBV12-3/TRBV12-4
J: TRBJ2-7
DNA: TGTGCCAGCAGCTGGGGGTCTACCTACGAGCAGTACTTC
CDR3: CASSWGSTYEQYF

D: .
size: few
V: TRBV29-1
J: TRBJ1-1
DNA: TGCAGCGTTGAAGATTACGGACTCCTGAACACTGAAGCTTTCTTT
CDR3: CSVEDYGLLNTEAFF

D: .
size: many
V: TRBV6-2/TRBV6-3
J: TRBJ1-1
DNA: TGTGCCAGCACCCCACACTTGAACACTGAAGCTTTCTTT
CDR3: CASTPHLNTEAFF

D: TRBD2
size: few
V: TRBV28
J: TRBJ2-3
DNA: TGTGCCAGCAGCTCCCTCGTAGCGGGGGAGCCCAATACGCAGTATTTT
CDR3: CASSSLVAGEPNTQYF